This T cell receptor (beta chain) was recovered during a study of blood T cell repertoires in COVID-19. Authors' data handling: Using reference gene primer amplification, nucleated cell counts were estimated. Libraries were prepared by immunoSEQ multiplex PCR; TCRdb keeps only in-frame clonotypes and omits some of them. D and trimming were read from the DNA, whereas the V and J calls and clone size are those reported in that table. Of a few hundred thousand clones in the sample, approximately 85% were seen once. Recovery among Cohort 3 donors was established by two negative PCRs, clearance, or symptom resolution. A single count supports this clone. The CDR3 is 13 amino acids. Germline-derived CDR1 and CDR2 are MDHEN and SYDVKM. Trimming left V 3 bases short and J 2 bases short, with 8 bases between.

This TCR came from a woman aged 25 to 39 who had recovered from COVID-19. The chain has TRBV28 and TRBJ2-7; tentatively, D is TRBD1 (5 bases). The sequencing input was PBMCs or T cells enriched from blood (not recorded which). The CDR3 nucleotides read TGTGCCAGCAGTTTCCAGGGTACCTACGAGCAGTACTTC. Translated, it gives CASSFQGTYEQYF.